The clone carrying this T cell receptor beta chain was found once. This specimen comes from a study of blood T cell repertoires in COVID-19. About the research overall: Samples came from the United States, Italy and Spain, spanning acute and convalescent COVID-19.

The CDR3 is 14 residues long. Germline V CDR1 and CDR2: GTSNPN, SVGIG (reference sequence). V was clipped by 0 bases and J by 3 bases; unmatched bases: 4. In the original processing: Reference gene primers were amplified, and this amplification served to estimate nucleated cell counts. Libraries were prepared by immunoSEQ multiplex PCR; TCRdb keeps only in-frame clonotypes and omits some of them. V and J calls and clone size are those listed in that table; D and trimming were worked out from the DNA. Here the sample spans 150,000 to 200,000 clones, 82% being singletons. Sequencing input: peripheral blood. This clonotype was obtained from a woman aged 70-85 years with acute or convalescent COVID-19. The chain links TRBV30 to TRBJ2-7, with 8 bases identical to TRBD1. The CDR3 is CAWSVRTGFYEQYF. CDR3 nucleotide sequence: TGTGCCTGGAGTGTACGGACAGGGTTCTACGAGCAGTACTTC.